This TCR beta chain was identified in a study of OX40 agonist ivuxolimab in advanced cancers. Study as a whole: Ivuxolimab, an antibody that agonizes OX40 (CD134), was administered to the patients. Patients undergoing dose escalation presented with hepatocellular carcinoma, melanoma, renal cell or head and neck cancer.

Germline CDR1 and CDR2: SGHTS and YDEGEE. The CDR3 has 17 residues. Unmatched junction bases numbered 10, after V lost 7 bases and J lost 0 bases. This clone was counted once. The antigen remains unidentified. Sequenced by immunoSEQ multiplex PCR; TCRdb stores in-frame clones only, minus some. The sample has about 59,000 clones, approximately 94% seen once. Findings and limits, study-wide: Expanded clones were, on average, more numerous in CD8+ T cells than in CD4+.

The sample here was CD4+ or CD8+ T cells sorted from blood, taken in a trial of the OX40 agonist ivuxolimab. The chain couples TRBV5-8 to TRBJ2-1; 10 bases map to TRBD2. The sequence was collected from an adult with an advanced solid tumor such as melanoma, head and neck, liver or kidney cancer. The CDR3 loop reads CASGRLAGLSSYNEQFF. DNA for the CDR3: TGTGCCAGCGGTAGACTAGCGGGCCTCAGCTCCTACAATGAGCAGTTCTTC.